The next 10 T cell receptor beta chains were all read from a single sample in a study of graft-versus-host responses after intestinal transplantation. Their antigens remain unidentified. TCRdb's table, derived via immunoSEQ multiplex PCR, lists solely in-frame clones and lacks some. The sample lists 96,000 or so clones, 92% occurring once. Sequenced material: unstimulated CD4+ T cells sorted from spleen or lymph node cells, taken before intestinal transplant. The receptors originated from a human donor who received an intestinal transplant.

A remark on this clone: The same CDR3 is also encoded by other DNA sequences in this sample. This rearrangement joins TRBV18 to TRBJ1-4; D not certain. Germline lookup yields CDR1 KGHSH and CDR2 LQKENI. The CDR3 consists of 13 residues. Trimming stripped 4 bases from V and 5 bases from J, with 8 bases between. Written as DNA, the CDR3 is TGTGCCAGCTCACGCACACAGAATGAAAAACTGTTTTTT. This encodes CASSRTQNEKLFF.

This rearrangement joins TRBV30 to TRBJ2-5; D uncertain. The V gene's germline CDR1 is GTSNPN and CDR2 SVGIG (reference sequence). This CDR3 is 15 amino acids long. V was shortened by 0 bases and J by 5 bases, with 16 bases between the two germline ends. CDR3 loop: CAWSVYPHGRETQYF. Written as DNA, the CDR3 is TGTGCCTGGAGTGTATACCCCCATGGCAGGGAGACCCAGTACTTC.

There are a few counts of this clone. The chain is built from TRBV6-5 and TRBJ1-1; 8 bases line up with TRBD1. With V trimmed by 5 bases and J by 3 bases, 2 bases remained unmatched. This CDR3 region has 13 residues. Germline-derived CDR1 and CDR2 are MNHEY and SVGAGI. CDR3 protein: CASSEDRDTEAFF. Here the CDR3 DNA reads TGTGCCAGCAGTGAGGACAGGGACACTGAAGCTTTCTTT.

DNA for the CDR3: TGTGCCAGCAGCTTGAGCGGGTACAATGAGCAGTTCTTC. Its protein product is CASSLSGYNEQFF. This chain connects TRBV5-4 to TRBJ2-1, with D perhaps TRBD2 (6 bases). Germline V gene lookup returns CDR1 SGHNT and CDR2 YYREEE (reference sequence). V was trimmed by 1 base and J by 4 bases, leaving 6 bases between them. The CDR3 has 13 amino acids. The full variable domain, rest sourced from reference TRBV5-4 and TRBJ2-1, is ETGVTQSPTHLIKTRGQQVTLRCSSQSGHNTVSWYQQALGQGPQFIFQYYREEENGRGNFPPRFSGLQFPNYSSELNVNALELDDSALYLCASSLSGYNEQFFGPGTRLTVL.

This rearrangement joins TRBV19 to TRBJ1-4; 9 nucleotides agree with TRBD1. Per the germline V gene, CDR1 is LNHDA and CDR2 is SQIVND (reference sequence). The CDR3 consists of 14 residues. The V gene end was trimmed by 5 bases and the J gene end by 7 bases; junction bases not matched to a gene: 5. CDR3 sequence (DNA): TGTGCCAGTAGTCAAACAGGGGGCGGTGAAAAACTGTTTTTT. Amino acids: CASSQTGGGEKLFF.

V and J are TRBV27 and TRBJ2-5, with D perhaps matching TRBD2 (5 bases). With 7 bases removed from V and 4 bases from J, the gap between germline ends came to 25 bases. Germline lookup yields CDR1 MNHEY and CDR2 SMNVEV (reference sequence). CDR3 length equals 17 residues. The CDR3: CASTPSGARHALETQYF. As DNA, the CDR3 is TGTGCCAGCACCCCGAGCGGCGCTAGGCACGCTCTAGAGACCCAGTACTTC.

The chain recombines TRBV25-1 with TRBJ2-2; the D gene is possibly TRBD2 (6 bases). This CDR3 contains 15 residues. Looked up from germline, CDR1 is MGHDK and CDR2 is SYGVNS. The V end was cut by 8 bases, the J end by 3 bases, with 16 bases between. The CDR3 protein is CASLPLWGDTGELFF. In DNA, the CDR3 is TGTGCCAGCCTCCCCCTATGGGGGGACACCGGGGAGCTGTTTTTT. Using reference TRBV25-1 and TRBJ2-2 for the parts outside the CDR3, the full variable domain is EADIYQTPRYLVIGTGKKITLECSQTMGHDKMYWYQQDPGMELHLIHYSYGVNSTEKGDLSSESTVSRIRTEHFPLTLESARPSHTSQYLCASLPLWGDTGELFFGEGSRLTVL.

This clone was observed once. DNA of the CDR3: TGTGCCAGCAGCTTTCCCGGGGGGAAGAACACTGAAGCTTTCTTT. Translated, it gives CASSFPGGKNTEAFF. V usage is TRBV5-6 and J usage is TRBJ1-1, with D maybe TRBD1 (5 bases). CDR1 SGHDT and CDR2 YYEEEE come from the germline V gene. The CDR3 length is 15 residues. Trimming took off 2 bases at V and 1 base at J, with 12 bases between the two ends.

The chain has TRBV4-2 and TRBJ2-5, with TRBD2 identical over 12 bases. The CDR3 extends over 17 amino acids. In germline, CDR1 is LGHNA, CDR2 YNFKEQ. The V segment lost 0 bases and the J segment 5 bases; nucleotides outside the gene matches: 7. CDR3 residues: CASSQDLGLAGGETQYF. The CDR3 DNA reads as TGTGCCAGCAGCCAAGATTTAGGGCTAGCGGGGGGGGAGACCCAGTACTTC.

This clone occurred once. V and J are TRBV5-1 and TRBJ2-1; TRBD2 matches at 12 bases. There are 16 residues in the CDR3. The V segment lost 0 bases and the J segment 3 bases; nucleotides outside the gene matches: 1. Germline lookup yields CDR1 SGHRS and CDR2 YFSETQ. DNA for the CDR3: TGCGCCAGCAGCTTGGCACTAGCGGGAGGCTACAATGAGCAGTTCTTC. Translating gives CASSLALAGGYNEQFF.